This passage covers 29 T cell receptor beta chains from one sample sequenced in a study of PD-1 blockade in mismatch repair-deficient tumors. The table came from immunoSEQ multiplex PCR; TCRdb's copy has only in-frame clones and leaves some out. The data hold about 34,000 clones, with around 80% observed a single time. This material consisted of PBMCs, taken 6 to 7 weeks after starting pembrolizumab. These receptor sequences come from an adult with mismatch repair-deficient cancer.

The V and J genes are TRBV6-1 and TRBJ2-1; TRBD1 aligns across 8 bases. In germline, CDR1 is MNHNS, CDR2 SASEGT. Losses at the gene ends were 4 bases for V and 7 bases for J; bases not matched to a gene: 3. This CDR3 is 13 amino acids long. The CDR3 bases are TGTGCCAGCAGTGGGACAGGGTGGAATGAGCAGTTCTTC. Encoded protein: CASSGTGWNEQFF.

The chain uses TRBV27 and TRBJ2-1; TRBD2 aligns across 12 bases. This CDR3 has 15 amino acids. CDR1 and CDR2 (germline): MNHEY, SMNVEV (reference sequence). V was pared by 2 bases and J by 9 bases, with 5 bases of the junction left unmatched. DNA of the CDR3: TGTGCCAGCAGTTTAGGACTAGCGGGATCCAGTGAGCAGTTCTTC. This encodes CASSLGLAGSSEQFF.

This chain links TRBV19 with TRBJ1-2; 10 nucleotides agree with TRBD1. J gave up 8 bases and V 7 bases, and 13 bases lay outside the gene matches. CDR1 and CDR2 from the germline V gene are LNHDA and SQIVND (reference sequence). The CDR3 is 15 amino acids. This CDR3 reads CASTPSPGQGYGYTF. DNA for the CDR3: TGTGCCAGTACCCCCAGCCCGGGACAGGGGTACGGCTACACCTTC.

This chain links TRBV28 with TRBJ1-2, with 12 bases that match TRBD1. The CDR3 extends over 16 amino acids. The ends lost 4 bases at V and 7 bases at J; junction bases unmatched: 10. Germline V gene sequence: CDR1 MDHEN, CDR2 SYDVKM. The CDR3 spells CASSSGTGGEGGGYTF. The DNA for the CDR3 is TGTGCCAGCAGTTCCGGGACAGGGGGCGAGGGGGGTGGCTACACCTTC.

This clone has more than one count but fewer than ten. V usage is TRBV18 and J usage is TRBJ2-5; no clear D gene. The ends were cut back, 3 bases at V and 3 bases at J, with 17 bases in the middle. Germline CDR1 reads KGHSH; CDR2 reads LQKENI. The CDR3 sequence is 16 residues long. The CDR3 spells CASSPGRLGLKETQYF. DNA for the CDR3: TGTGCCAGCTCACCTGGCAGGCTTGGGCTGAAAGAGACCCAGTACTTC. Filled out from reference TRBV18 and TRBJ2-5, the complete variable domain reads NAGVMQNPRHLVRRRGQEARLRCSPMKGHSHVYWYRQLPEEGLKFMVYLQKENIIDESGMPKERFSAEFPKEGPSILRIQQVVRGDSAAYFCASSPGRLGLKETQYFGPGTRLLVL.

The chain uses TRBV28 and TRBJ2-3, with D maybe TRBD2 (6 bases). V was clipped by 5 bases and J by 2 bases, with 14 bases between them. Germline CDR1 and CDR2: MDHEN and SYDVKM. There are 15 residues in the CDR3. CDR3: CASSRPGLITDTQYF. CDR3 bases: TGTGCCAGCAGTAGGCCGGGACTTATCACAGATACGCAGTATTTT.

The CDR3 sequence: CASMGIPGQGEETQYF. CDR3 DNA: TGCGCCAGCATGGGAATCCCGGGACAGGGTGAAGAGACCCAGTACTTC. This chain joins TRBV10-2 and TRBJ2-5; 9 bases align to TRBD1. Germline CDR1 WSHSY, CDR2 SAAADI. J lost 3 bases, V lost 7 bases, and 12 bases had no gene match. The CDR3 totals 16 residues.

J is TRBJ1-1 and V is TRBV5-1; 10 nucleotides align to TRBD1. Germline V CDR1 and CDR2: SGHRS, YFSETQ. The V segment lost 5 bases and the J segment 5 bases; nucleotides outside the gene matches: 12. The CDR3 runs 16 residues. Here the CDR3 DNA reads TGCGCCAGCAGTTCGGGACAGGGGTTAAGGGCGACTGAAGCTTTCTTT. Amino acids: CASSSGQGLRATEAFF.

V gene TRBV30 combines with J gene TRBJ2-2; 8 bases match TRBD2. CDR3 length: 14 amino acids. V was clipped by 3 bases and J by 5 bases; unmatched bases: 5. Germline assignment: CDR1 GTSNPN and CDR2 SVGIG (reference sequence). The CDR3 nucleotides read TGTGCCTGGAGGGGACTAGTCCCAACCGGGGAGCTGTTTTTT. Protein sequence: CAWRGLVPTGELFF. The full variable domain, completed using reference TRBV30 and TRBJ2-2, is SQTIHQWPATLVQPVGSPLSLECTVEGTSNPNLYWYRQAAGRGLQLLFYSVGIGQISSEVPQNLSASRPQDRQFILSSKKLLLSDSGFYLCAWRGLVPTGELFFGEGSRLTVL.

This rearrangement joins TRBV6-6 to TRBJ2-1, with TRBD2 matching over 13 bases. Trimming removed 7 bases from V and 8 bases from J; junction bases left unmatched: 11. CDR1 is MNHNY, CDR2 SVGAGI, per germline (reference sequence). The CDR3 length is 16 residues. The CDR3 region is CASIGLAGASVDEQFF. In DNA, the CDR3 is TGTGCCAGCATCGGACTAGCGGGAGCCTCAGTAGATGAGCAGTTCTTC.

The gene calls are TRBV9 and TRBJ2-2; D perhaps matches TRBD2 (6 bases). V lost 9 bases and J 7 bases, leaving 16 bases between the germline ends. The CDR3 consists of 13 residues. The germline CDR1 and CDR2 sequences are SGDLS and YYNGEE. The CDR3 spells CATGLGWNGELFF. The DNA for the CDR3 is TGTGCCACGGGACTCGGTTGGAACGGGGAGCTGTTTTTT.

The chain uses TRBV27 and TRBJ1-3; no clear D. V lost 5 bases, J lost 0 bases, and 8 bases lay in between. CDR1 MNHEY and CDR2 SMNVEV come from the germline V gene (reference sequence). The CDR3 length is 14 residues. The CDR3 nucleotides are TGTGCCAGCAGTGGCAGGAACTCTGGAAACACCATATATTTT. This translates into CASSGRNSGNTIYF.

The chain is built from TRBV2 and TRBJ2-2; 7 nucleotides line up with TRBD2. This CDR3 has 14 residues. Germline trimming cut 7 bases from V and 1 base from J; bases unmatched to any gene: 3. Germline CDR1 SNHLY, CDR2 FYNNEI. This CDR3 is CASKGGQNTGELFF. The DNA for the CDR3 is TGTGCCAGCAAGGGAGGGCAGAACACCGGGGAGCTGTTTTTT.

J is TRBJ2-1 and V is TRBV15; D may be TRBD2 (7 bases). Germline CDR1 LNHNV, CDR2 YYDKDF (reference sequence). The CDR3 loop spans 17 amino acids. Between the trimmed V and J ends, which lost 8 bases and 1 base, there was a span of 21 bases. CDR3 amino acids: CATPRRGGLGSYNEQFF. CDR3 coding DNA: TGTGCCACCCCACGGAGGGGGGGGCTAGGATCCTACAATGAGCAGTTCTTC.

V and J are TRBV15 and TRBJ1-1, with 11 nucleotides matching TRBD1. The V gene end was trimmed by 4 bases and the J gene end by 4 bases; junction bases not matched to a gene: 11. Germline V lookup: CDR1 LNHNV, CDR2 YYDKDF (reference sequence). The CDR3 runs to 17 residues. The CDR3 DNA is TGTGCCACCAGCAAGGCAGGACAGGGGGCATGGGGCACTGAAGCTTTCTTT. The encoded protein is CATSKAGQGAWGTEAFF.

This chain joins TRBV7-8 and TRBJ2-1; D not resolved. In germline, CDR1 is SGHVS, CDR2 FQNEAQ. This CDR3 has 15 amino acids. The V and J ends lost 7 bases and 0 bases respectively, with 13 bases between them. The CDR3 here is CASIPLVSSYNEQFF. The CDR3 nucleotides read TGTGCCAGCATCCCTCTCGTGAGCTCCTACAATGAGCAGTTCTTC.

This clone showed up just a few times. CDR3: CASSSPGLSSYEQYF. CDR3 DNA sequence: TGTGCCAGCAGTTCCCCGGGACTAAGCTCCTACGAGCAGTACTTC. This chain uses TRBV27 with TRBJ2-7; the match to TRBD2 covers 7 bases. The V and J ends lost 4 bases and 0 bases, in that order; junction bases with no gene match: 6. CDR1 MNHEY and CDR2 SMNVEV come from the germline V gene (reference sequence). The CDR3 is made up of 15 amino acids.

V usage is TRBV9 and J usage is TRBJ2-3, with 7 bases lining up with TRBD1. Per the germline V gene, CDR1 is SGDLS and CDR2 is YYNGEE. V shed 4 bases and J 0 bases; nucleotides not matched to a gene: 2. The CDR3 consists of 14 residues. CDR3 loop: CASSRQGSTDTQYF. The CDR3 DNA reads TGTGCCAGCAGCAGACAGGGTAGCACAGATACGCAGTATTTT.

V and J are TRBV30 and TRBJ2-1, with 13 bases matching TRBD2. Germline loops: CDR1 GTSNPN, CDR2 SVGIG (reference sequence). CDR3 size: 14 residues. Losses at the gene ends were 3 bases for V and 7 bases for J; bases not matched to a gene: 3. The CDR3 DNA is TGTGCCTGGAGCCCGACTAGCGGGAGGAATGAGCAGTTCTTC. Residues: CAWSPTSGRNEQFF.

The chain uses TRBV13 and TRBJ2-7; TRBD2 aligns across 10 bases. The ends lost 1 base at V and 3 bases at J; junction bases unmatched: 0. The CDR3 has 14 amino acids. The germline V gene has CDR1 PRHDT and CDR2 FYEKMQ (reference sequence). CDR3 protein: CASSLVAGGYEQYF. CDR3 sequence (DNA): TGTGCCAGCAGCTTAGTAGCGGGAGGCTACGAGCAGTACTTC.

The genes are TRBV2 and TRBJ1-4; no clear D gene. The germline CDR1 and CDR2 sequences are SNHLY and FYNNEI. CDR3 length: 17 amino acids. V shed 3 bases and J shed 0 bases, with 14 bases lying between them. The CDR3 coding sequence is TGTGCCAGCAGTGACACTTGGACGGGAGCAACTAATGAAAAACTGTTTTTT. Protein: CASSDTWTGATNEKLFF.

CDR3 coding DNA: TGTGCCAGCAGTTTATTGGGAGGCACAGATACGCAGTATTTT. This codes for CASSLLGGTDTQYF. This chain links TRBV27 with TRBJ2-3; tentatively, D is TRBD2 (5 bases). Germline CDR1 is MNHEY and CDR2 is SMNVEV (reference sequence). The CDR3 is made up of 14 amino acids. V shed 1 base and J shed 1 base, with 6 bases lying between them.

This chain links TRBV11-2 with TRBJ2-3; tentatively, D is TRBD2 (6 bases). The germline V gene encodes CDR1 SGHAT and CDR2 FQNNGV. The CDR3 sequence is 12 residues long. The CDR3 is CRGAQWTDTQYF. The CDR3 DNA reads as TGTCGCGGGGCGCAGTGGACAGATACGCAGTATTTT. Supplemented by reference TRBV11-2 and TRBJ2-3, the full variable domain reads EAGVAQSPRYKIIEKRQSVAFWCNPISGHATLYWYQQILGQGPKLLIQFQNNGVVDDSQLPKDRFSAERLKGVDSTLKIQPAKLEDSAVYLCRGAQWTDTQYFGPGTRLTVL.

This clone was recorded only once. The V and J genes are TRBV28 and TRBJ1-1; D gene unclear. This CDR3 is built from 15 residues. V was trimmed by 4 bases and J by 4 bases, leaving 16 bases between them. The V gene's germline CDR1 is MDHEN and CDR2 SYDVKM. This CDR3 reads CASSSPGDAGTEAFF. CDR3 bases: TGTGCCAGCAGTTCCCCTGGGGATGCGGGCACTGAAGCTTTCTTT.

The chain has TRBV10-3 and TRBJ2-5; the D is unclear. The CDR3 loop spans 13 amino acids. V was cut by 0 bases and J by 2 bases, with 4 bases left in between. The germline V gene has CDR1 ENHRY and CDR2 SYGVKD. The DNA for the CDR3 is TGTGCCATCAGTGAGTCGACACAAGAGACCCAGTACTTC. Protein sequence: CAISESTQETQYF.

This chain uses TRBV5-4 with TRBJ2-3, with 8 bases that match TRBD2. V lost 0 bases, J lost 2 bases, and 2 bases stayed unmatched. The germline V gene has CDR1 SGHNT and CDR2 YYREEE (reference sequence). CDR3 length: 15 residues. The CDR3 sequence is CASSLGLAHTDTQYF. The CDR3 bases are TGTGCCAGCAGCTTGGGACTAGCGCACACAGATACGCAGTATTTT.

The chain employs TRBV28 and TRBJ1-2, with TRBD1 matching over 11 bases. The germline V gene encodes CDR1 MDHEN and CDR2 SYDVKM. The CDR3 has 14 residues. With V trimmed by 3 bases and J by 8 bases, 5 bases remained unmatched. The CDR3, as DNA: TGTGCCAGCAGTTTCGGGGGACAGGGGGTAGGCTACACCTTC. Amino acid sequence: CASSFGGQGVGYTF.

The gene calls are TRBV10-3 and TRBJ1-2, with D possibly matching TRBD1 (6 bases). The CDR3 extends over 15 amino acids. Germline loops: CDR1 ENHRY, CDR2 SYGVKD. V was shortened by 0 bases and J by 4 bases, with 12 bases between the two germline ends. As DNA, the CDR3 is TGTGCCATCAGTGAGTCTACAGGGTGGGGCTATGGCTACACCTTC. It translates to CAISESTGWGYGYTF.

The chain couples TRBV28 to TRBJ1-1, with TRBD1 as a possible D gene (6 bases). Germline lookup yields CDR1 MDHEN and CDR2 SYDVKM. This CDR3 is 15 amino acids long. Deletions cut 5 bases from V and 0 bases from J, with 13 bases between. The CDR3 coding sequence is TGTGCCAGCAGTGACTCCGGGACATTGAACACTGAAGCTTTCTTT. Translating it yields CASSDSGTLNTEAFF.